Included here is one T cell receptor beta chain sequence, with context. The sample belongs to a study of blood T cell repertoires in COVID-19. Assay: immunoSEQ multiplex PCR; the TCRdb copy retains only in-frame clones and omits some. The table has tens of thousands of clones, about 87% seen once; the top ten hold roughly 8%. Germline V CDR1 and CDR2: MNHEY, SVGEGT. Deletions cut 2 bases from V and 0 bases from J, with 7 bases between. The CDR3 runs to 15 residues. This sequence originates from a man aged 50-59 years with active COVID-19. The chain uses TRBV6-2 or TRBV6-3 and TRBJ2-2, with a possible D match to TRBD2 (5 bases). Sample: peripheral blood. The CDR3 loop reads CASSYKGANTGELFF. In DNA, the CDR3 is TGTGCCAGCAGTTACAAGGGAGCGAACACCGGGGAGCTGTTTTTT.